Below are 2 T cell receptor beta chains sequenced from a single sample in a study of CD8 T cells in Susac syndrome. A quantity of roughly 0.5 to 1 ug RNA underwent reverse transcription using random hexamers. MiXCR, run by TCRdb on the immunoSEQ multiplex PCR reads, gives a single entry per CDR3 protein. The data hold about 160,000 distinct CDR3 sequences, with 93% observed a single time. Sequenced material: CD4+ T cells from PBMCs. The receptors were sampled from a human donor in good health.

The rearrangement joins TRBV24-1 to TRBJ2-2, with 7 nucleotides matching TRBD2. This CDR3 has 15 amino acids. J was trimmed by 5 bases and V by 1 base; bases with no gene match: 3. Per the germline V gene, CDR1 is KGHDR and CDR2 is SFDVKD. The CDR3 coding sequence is TGTGCCACCAGTGATTTTGGGGGGGGAACCGGGGAGCTGTTTTTT. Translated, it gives CATSDFGGGTGELFF.

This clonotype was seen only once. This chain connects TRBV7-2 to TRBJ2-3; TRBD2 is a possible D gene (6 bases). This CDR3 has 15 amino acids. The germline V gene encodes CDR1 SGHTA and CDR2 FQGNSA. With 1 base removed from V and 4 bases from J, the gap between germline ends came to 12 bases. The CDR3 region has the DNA TGTGCCAGCAGCTTAGGCGGGAAGAACGCAGATACGCAGTATTTT. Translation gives CASSLGGKNADTQYF.